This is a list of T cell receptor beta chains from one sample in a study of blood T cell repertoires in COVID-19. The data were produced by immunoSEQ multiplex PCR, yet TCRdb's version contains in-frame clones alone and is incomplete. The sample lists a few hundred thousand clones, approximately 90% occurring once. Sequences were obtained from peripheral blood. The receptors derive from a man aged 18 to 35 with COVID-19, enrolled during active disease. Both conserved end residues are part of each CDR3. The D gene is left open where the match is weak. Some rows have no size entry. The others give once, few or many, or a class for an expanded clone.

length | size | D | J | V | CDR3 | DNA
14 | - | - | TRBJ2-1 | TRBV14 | CASSSGVTTNEQFF | TGTGCCAGCAGCTCGGGAGTCACAACCAATGAGCAGTTCTTC
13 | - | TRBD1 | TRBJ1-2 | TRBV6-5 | CASSYRQGLRYTF | TGTGCCAGCAGTTACCGACAGGGTTTGCGCTACACCTTC
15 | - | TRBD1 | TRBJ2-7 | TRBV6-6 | CASSYLLQGGDEQYF | TGTGCCAGCAGTTACCTATTACAAGGGGGCGACGAGCAGTACTTC
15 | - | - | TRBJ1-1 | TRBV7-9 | CASSHNRDLNTEAFF | TGTGCCAGCAGCCATAACAGGGACCTGAACACTGAAGCTTTCTTT
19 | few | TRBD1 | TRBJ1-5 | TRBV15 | CATSSGPLQGTVSNQPQHF | TGTGCCACCAGCAGTGGTCCCCTACAGGGGACAGTTAGCAATCAGCCCCAGCATTTT
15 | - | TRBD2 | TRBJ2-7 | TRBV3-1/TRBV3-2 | CASSPSSGPSYEQYF | TGTGCCAGCAGTCCAAGTAGCGGGCCTTCCTACGAGCAGTACTTC
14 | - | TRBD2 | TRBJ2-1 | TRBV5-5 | CASRRTGTSNEQFF | TGTGCCAGCAGAAGGACCGGGACTAGCAATGAGCAGTTCTTC
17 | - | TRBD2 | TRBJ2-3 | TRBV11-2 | CASTNGERGDPTDTQYF | TGTGCCAGCACCAACGGGGAGCGGGGGGACCCCACAGATACGCAGTATTTT
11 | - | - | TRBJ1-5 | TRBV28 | CASSSRGPQHF | TGTGCCAGCAGCTCCCGGGGGCCCCAGCATTTT
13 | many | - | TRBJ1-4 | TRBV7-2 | CASRGGLNEKLFF | TGTGCCTCGCGGGGGGGCCTTAATGAAAAACTGTTTTTT
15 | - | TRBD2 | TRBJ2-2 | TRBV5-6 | CASSSTSGSTGELFF | TGTGCCAGCAGCTCAACTAGCGGGAGTACCGGGGAGCTGTTTTTT
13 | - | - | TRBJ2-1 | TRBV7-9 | CASSLGPLFKQFF | TGTGCCAGCAGCCTGGGGCCACTCTTTAAGCAGTTCTTC
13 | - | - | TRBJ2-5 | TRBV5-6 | CASSLGGEETQYF | TGTGCCAGCAGCTTGGGAGGCGAGGAGACCCAGTACTTC
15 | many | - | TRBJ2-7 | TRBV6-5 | CASSYSTLGSYEQYF | TGTGCCAGCAGTTACTCCACCCTAGGTTCCTACGAGCAGTACTTC
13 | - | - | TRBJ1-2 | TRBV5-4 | CASSVTENYGYTF | TGTGCCAGCAGCGTTACAGAGAACTATGGCTACACCTTC
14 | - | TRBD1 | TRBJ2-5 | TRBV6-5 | CASRATGQQETQYF | TGTGCCAGCAGGGCGACAGGGCAGCAAGAGACCCAGTACTTC